A single sample gave rise to the 17 T cell receptor beta chains below, sequenced in a study of blood T cell repertoires in COVID-19. Measured with immunoSEQ multiplex PCR; TCRdb has only the in-frame clones, and not every one. This sample has 150,000 or so clones, with over 90% found just once. The specimen was peripheral blood. The receptors come from a woman aged 55-75 years with COVID-19, enrolled during active disease.

The chain combines TRBV19 with TRBJ1-5; no clear D. The V gene lost 7 bases and the J gene lost 3 bases, with 13 bases spanning the gap. Germline CDR1 and CDR2: LNHDA and SQIVND (reference sequence). The CDR3 is 14 amino acids. CDR3 nucleotides: TGTGCCAGTACCTATGCGGCTTACAATCAGCCCCAGCATTTT. Translation: CASTYAAYNQPQHF.

This chain joins TRBV4-2 and TRBJ2-7, with D perhaps matching TRBD1 (5 bases). The germline CDR1 and CDR2 sequences are LGHNA and YNFKEQ. V was shortened by 1 base and J by 6 bases, with 16 bases between the two germline ends. The CDR3 is 15 amino acids. The CDR3 is CASSQGAGQGVEQYF. Here the CDR3 DNA reads TGTGCCAGCAGCCAAGGGGCCGGTCAGGGTGTCGAGCAGTACTTC.

The V gene is TRBV7-2, the J gene TRBJ1-4; tentative D call: TRBD1 (6 bases). The CDR3 covers 14 residues. Germline CDR1 SGHTA, CDR2 FQGNSA. Trimming removed 5 bases from V and 4 bases from J, with 11 bases in between. CDR3 sequence (DNA): TGTGCCAGCAGCGCCCCAGGGGTTAATGAAAAACTGTTTTTT. Translated: CASSAPGVNEKLFF. The entire variable domain, with the rest obtained from reference TRBV7-2 and TRBJ1-4, is as follows: GAGVSQSPSNKVTEKGKDVELRCDPISGHTALYWYRQSLGQGLEFLIYFQGNSAPDKSGLPSDRFSAERTGGSVSTLTIQRTQQEDSAVYLCASSAPGVNEKLFFGSGTQLSVL.

V is TRBV19 and J is TRBJ1-1; 7 bases are a match to TRBD1. Germline assignment: CDR1 LNHDA and CDR2 SQIVND (reference sequence). V shed 1 base, J shed 9 bases, and the junction held 14 bases outside the gene matches. The CDR3 length is 16 residues. The CDR3 DNA sequence: TGTGCCAGTAGTATAGGTGAGAGGGGGCGCTTACATCAAGCTTTCTTT. The encoded protein is CASSIGERGRLHQAFF.

This clone was counted once. The V and J genes are TRBV3-1 (or the pseudogene TRBV3-2) and TRBJ1-6; no firm D call. Trimming pared 0 bases from V and 7 bases from J, leaving 28 bases between. The germline V gene encodes CDR1 LGHDT and CDR2 YNNKEL (reference sequence). The length of the CDR3 is 21 residues. CDR3 bases: TGTGCCAGCAGCCAAGATCCGGCGACTTCTGGGCCGGGAGAAGTGAATTCACCCCTCCACTTT. It codes for CASSQDPATSGPGEVNSPLHF.

This chain connects TRBV6-5 to TRBJ1-2; D is ambiguous. V gave up 5 bases and J gave up 8 bases, with 21 bases separating them. The CDR3 length is 15 residues. Looked up from germline, CDR1 is MNHEY and CDR2 is SVGAGI. This CDR3 is CASSQSRVTRGGYTF. The CDR3 DNA follows: TGTGCCAGCAGTCAATCCCGAGTCACGCGCGGAGGCTACACCTTC.

J is TRBJ1-2 and V is TRBV29-1, with 9 positions matching TRBD1. V shed 3 bases, J shed 7 bases, and the junction held 6 bases outside the gene matches. Germline V lookup: CDR1 SQVTM, CDR2 ANQGSEA. The CDR3 contains 13 residues. CDR3 DNA: TGCAGCGTTGATCAGGGACAGGGCTCTGGCTACACCTTC. This encodes CSVDQGQGSGYTF.

The chain is built from TRBV19 and TRBJ1-5; the match to TRBD1 covers 10 bases. With V trimmed by 5 bases and J by 2 bases, 9 bases remained unmatched. In germline, CDR1 is LNHDA, CDR2 SQIVND (reference sequence). The CDR3 spans 17 residues. The CDR3 is CASSPRDRGLGNQPQHF. In DNA form, the CDR3 reads TGTGCCAGTAGTCCCCGGGACAGGGGTCTCGGCAATCAGCCCCAGCATTTT.

This chain joins TRBV5-4 and TRBJ2-5; no reliable D call. The CDR3 loop spans 14 amino acids. Germline V CDR1 and CDR2: SGHNT, YYREEE (reference sequence). V gave up 0 bases and J gave up 3 bases, with 9 bases separating them. The CDR3 nucleotides are TGTGCCAGCAGCTTGGAGTACAGCAAAGAGACCCAGTACTTC. It is translated as CASSLEYSKETQYF.

This chain uses TRBV4-3 with TRBJ1-5; D remains ambiguous. With 0 bases removed from V and 2 bases from J, the gap between germline ends came to 8 bases. This CDR3 has 15 residues. Germline CDR1 LGHNA, CDR2 YSLEER. CDR3 DNA sequence: TGCGCCAGCAGCCAAGAAGCGCACGGCAATCAGCCCCAGCATTTT. Translated, it gives CASSQEAHGNQPQHF.

The CDR3 DNA reads TGTGCCAGCAGCCTAGGGACAGGGGCCTACGAGCAGTACTTC. Its protein is CASSLGTGAYEQYF. J is TRBJ2-7 and V is TRBV7-2; 10 positions agree with TRBD1. The germline gives CDR1 SGHTA, CDR2 FQGNSA. J gave up 2 bases and V 5 bases, and 3 bases lay outside the gene matches. CDR3 length: 14 residues.

The V gene is TRBV7-6, the J gene TRBJ2-7; tentatively, D is TRBD1 (6 bases). Germline loops: CDR1 SGHVS, CDR2 FNYEAQ. V lost 3 bases and J 3 bases, leaving 18 bases between the germline ends. This CDR3 region has 16 residues. The CDR3 DNA is TGTGCCAGCAGCTTGGGATTGAGGACAGCCTACTACGAGCAGTACTTC. It codes for CASSLGLRTAYYEQYF.

This clone was seen once. The chain recombines TRBV2 with TRBJ2-5; 8 nucleotides line up with TRBD1. Per the germline V gene, CDR1 is SNHLY and CDR2 is FYNNEI. The CDR3 loop spans 16 amino acids. V gave up 6 bases and J gave up 5 bases; unmatched junction bases: 14. The CDR3: CASSDTGQGVLETQYF. In nucleotides, the CDR3 is TGTGCCAGCAGCGACACCGGACAGGGAGTTTTGGAGACCCAGTACTTC.

The chain carries TRBV6-6 and TRBJ1-4; D is ambiguous. Trimming stripped 6 bases from V and 0 bases from J, with 8 bases between. This CDR3 has 14 residues. Germline assignment: CDR1 MNHNY and CDR2 SVGAGI (reference sequence). CDR3 in amino acids: CASRSVATNEKLFF. Written as DNA, the CDR3 is TGTGCCAGCAGATCAGTTGCAACTAATGAAAAACTGTTTTTT.

V gene TRBV6-5 combines with J gene TRBJ1-2; TRBD1 matches at 7 bases. CDR1 is MNHEY and CDR2 is SVGAGI in the germline V gene. The junction had 8 bases not matched to a gene; V was cut back by 7 bases and J by 6 bases. This CDR3 has 13 residues. The CDR3 region is CASKRGGTDGYTF. Here the CDR3 DNA reads TGTGCCAGCAAGAGAGGGGGCACCGATGGCTACACCTTC.

This sequence joins TRBV29-1 and TRBJ1-6, with D perhaps matching TRBD1 (5 bases). Germline CDR1 SQVTM, CDR2 ANQGSEA. Trimming removed 7 bases from V and 7 bases from J, with 14 bases in between. This CDR3 is built from 13 residues. CDR3 sequence reads: CSARRGDNSPLHF. The CDR3 nucleotides are TGCAGCGCGCGAAGGGGCGACAATTCACCCCTCCACTTT.

The gene calls are TRBV7-2 and TRBJ2-5; TRBD2 might be the D (6 bases). CDR3 length equals 15 residues. The V gene lost 6 bases and the J gene lost 3 bases, with 17 bases spanning the gap. Germline lookup yields CDR1 SGHTA and CDR2 FQGNSA. CDR3 nucleotides: TGTGCCAGCAGTGCTCAAGGGACTCAAAAAGAGACCCAGTACTTC. Its protein is CASSAQGTQKETQYF. Full variable domain (rest looked up from reference TRBV7-2 and TRBJ2-5): GAGVSQSPSNKVTEKGKDVELRCDPISGHTALYWYRQSLGQGLEFLIYFQGNSAPDKSGLPSDRFSAERTGGSVSTLTIQRTQQEDSAVYLCASSAQGTQKETQYFGPGTRLLVL.